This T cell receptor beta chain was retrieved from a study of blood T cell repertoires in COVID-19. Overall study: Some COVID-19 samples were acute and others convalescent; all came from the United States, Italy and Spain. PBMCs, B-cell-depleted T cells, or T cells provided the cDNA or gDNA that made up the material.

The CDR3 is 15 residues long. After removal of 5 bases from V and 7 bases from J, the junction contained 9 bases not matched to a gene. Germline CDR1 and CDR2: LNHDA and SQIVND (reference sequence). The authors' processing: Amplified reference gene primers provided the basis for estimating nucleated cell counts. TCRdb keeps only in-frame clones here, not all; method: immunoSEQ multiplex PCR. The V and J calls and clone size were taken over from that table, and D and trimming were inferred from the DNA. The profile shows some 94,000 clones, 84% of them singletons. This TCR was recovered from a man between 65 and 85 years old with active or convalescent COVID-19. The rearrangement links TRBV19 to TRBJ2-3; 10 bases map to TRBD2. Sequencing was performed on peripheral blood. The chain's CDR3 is CASSRTSGALNTQYF. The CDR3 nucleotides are TGTGCCAGTAGTCGCACTAGCGGGGCTTTGAATACGCAGTATTTT.